There are many counts of the clone carrying this T cell receptor (beta chain). The data are from a study of CD8 T cells in ankylosing spondylitis. TCRdb reprocessed the 5' RACE reads with MiXCR, giving one entry per CDR3 protein. The repertoire holds roughly 97,000 distinct CDR3 sequences, with about 7.7% as singletons. Germline loops: CDR1 DFQATT, CDR2 SNEGSKA (reference sequence). Between the trimmed V and J ends, which lost 6 bases and 1 base, there was a span of 12 bases. The CDR3 length is 13 residues. The chain couples TRBV20-1 to TRBJ2-5; TRBD1 is a possible D gene (5 bases). This receptor was obtained from a male donor with ankylosing spondylitis or in good health (not recorded which). The sample consisted of blood, either unsorted or a sorted T cell fraction (not recorded which). This chain's CDR3 is CSAARQPQETQYF. The CDR3 region has the DNA TGCAGTGCAGCCAGACAGCCCCAAGAGACCCAGTACTTC.